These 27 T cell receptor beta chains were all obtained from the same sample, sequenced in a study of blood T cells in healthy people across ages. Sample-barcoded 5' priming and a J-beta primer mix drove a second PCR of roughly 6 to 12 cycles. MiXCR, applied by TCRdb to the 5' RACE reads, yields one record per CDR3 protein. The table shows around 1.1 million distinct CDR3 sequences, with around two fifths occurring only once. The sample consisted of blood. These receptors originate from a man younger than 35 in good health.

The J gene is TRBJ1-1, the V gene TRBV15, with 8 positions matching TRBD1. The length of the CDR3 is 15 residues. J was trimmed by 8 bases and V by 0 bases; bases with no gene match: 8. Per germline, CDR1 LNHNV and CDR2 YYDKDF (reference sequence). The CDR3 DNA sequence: TGTGCCACCAGCAGAGACAAAGGTCGGACAGGGGAAGCTTTCTTT. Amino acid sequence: CATSRDKGRTGEAFF.

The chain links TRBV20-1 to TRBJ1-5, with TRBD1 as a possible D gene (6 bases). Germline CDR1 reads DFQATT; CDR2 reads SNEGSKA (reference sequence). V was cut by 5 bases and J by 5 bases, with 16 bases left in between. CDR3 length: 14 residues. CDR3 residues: CSAQTGGSDQPQHF. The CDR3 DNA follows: TGCAGTGCTCAGACGGGGGGCAGTGATCAGCCCCAGCATTTT.

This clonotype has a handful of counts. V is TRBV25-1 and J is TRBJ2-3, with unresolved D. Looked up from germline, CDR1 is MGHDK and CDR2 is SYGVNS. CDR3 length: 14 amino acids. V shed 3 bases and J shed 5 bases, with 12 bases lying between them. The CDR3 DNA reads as TGTGCCAGCAGTGACAGCAGCGTGGGAGATACGCAGTATTTT. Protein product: CASSDSSVGDTQYF.

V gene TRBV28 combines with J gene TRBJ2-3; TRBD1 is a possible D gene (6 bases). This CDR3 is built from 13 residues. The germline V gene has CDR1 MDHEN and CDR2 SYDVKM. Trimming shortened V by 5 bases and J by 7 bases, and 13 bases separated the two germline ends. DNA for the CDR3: TGTGCCAGCAGTGCGACAGGACCGTATACGCAGTATTTT. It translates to CASSATGPYTQYF.

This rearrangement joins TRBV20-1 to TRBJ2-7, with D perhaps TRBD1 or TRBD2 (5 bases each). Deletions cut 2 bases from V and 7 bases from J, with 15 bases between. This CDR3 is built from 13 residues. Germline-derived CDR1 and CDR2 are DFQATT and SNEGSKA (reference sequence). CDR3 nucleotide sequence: TGCAGTGCTAGACAGGACGGGACGAAAGAGCAGTACTTC. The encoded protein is CSARQDGTKEQYF.

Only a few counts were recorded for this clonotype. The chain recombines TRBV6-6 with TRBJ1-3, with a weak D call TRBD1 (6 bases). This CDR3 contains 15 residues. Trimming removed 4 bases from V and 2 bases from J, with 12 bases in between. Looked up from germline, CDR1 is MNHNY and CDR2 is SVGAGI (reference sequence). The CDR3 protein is CASSSTGKAGNTIYF. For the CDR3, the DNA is TGTGCCAGCAGTTCAACAGGGAAGGCTGGAAACACCATATATTTT.

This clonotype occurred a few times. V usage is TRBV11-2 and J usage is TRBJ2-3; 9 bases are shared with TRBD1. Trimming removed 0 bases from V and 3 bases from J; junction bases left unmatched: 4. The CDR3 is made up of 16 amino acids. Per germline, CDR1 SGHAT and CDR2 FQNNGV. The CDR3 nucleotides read TGTGCCAGCAGCTTAGAAGGACAGGGGTTAACAGATACGCAGTATTTT. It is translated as CASSLEGQGLTDTQYF.

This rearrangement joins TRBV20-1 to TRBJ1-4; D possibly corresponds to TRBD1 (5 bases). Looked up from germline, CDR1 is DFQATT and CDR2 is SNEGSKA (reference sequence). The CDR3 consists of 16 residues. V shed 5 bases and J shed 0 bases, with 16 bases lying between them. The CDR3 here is CSASRRGVATNEKLFF. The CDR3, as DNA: TGCAGTGCTTCAAGGAGGGGAGTTGCAACTAATGAAAAACTGTTTTTT.

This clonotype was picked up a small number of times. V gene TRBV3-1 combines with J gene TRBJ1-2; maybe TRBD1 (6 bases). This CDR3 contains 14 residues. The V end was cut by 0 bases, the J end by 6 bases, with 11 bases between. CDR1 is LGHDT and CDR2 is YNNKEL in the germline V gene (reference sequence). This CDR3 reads CASSQDRTENGYTF. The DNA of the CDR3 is TGTGCCAGCAGCCAAGATAGGACAGAGAATGGCTACACCTTC.

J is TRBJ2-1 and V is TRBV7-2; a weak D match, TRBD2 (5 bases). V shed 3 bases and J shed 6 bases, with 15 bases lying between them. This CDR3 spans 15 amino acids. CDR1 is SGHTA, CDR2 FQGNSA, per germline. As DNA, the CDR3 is TGTGCCAGCAGCTTCTTCGGACTTTCGGTCAATGAGCAGTTCTTC. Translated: CASSFFGLSVNEQFF.

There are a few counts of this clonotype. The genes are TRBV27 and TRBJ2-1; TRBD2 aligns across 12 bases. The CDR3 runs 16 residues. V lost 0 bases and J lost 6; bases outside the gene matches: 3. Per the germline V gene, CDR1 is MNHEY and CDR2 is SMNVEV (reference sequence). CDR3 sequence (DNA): TGTGCCAGCAGTTTATCCCCTAGCGGGGGGGCCAATGAGCAGTTCTTC. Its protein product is CASSLSPSGGANEQFF.

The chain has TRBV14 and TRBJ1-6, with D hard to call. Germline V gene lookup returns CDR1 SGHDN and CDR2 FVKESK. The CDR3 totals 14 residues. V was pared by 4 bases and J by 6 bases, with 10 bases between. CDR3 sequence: CASSLKWGNSPLHF. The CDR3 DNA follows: TGTGCCAGCAGCCTAAAGTGGGGTAATTCACCCCTCCACTTT.

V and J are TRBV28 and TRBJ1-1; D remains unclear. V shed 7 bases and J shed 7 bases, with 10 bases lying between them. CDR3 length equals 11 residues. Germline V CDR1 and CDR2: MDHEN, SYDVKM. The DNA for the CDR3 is TGTGCCAGCAACGACATAGATGAAGCTTTCTTT. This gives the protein CASNDIDEAFF.

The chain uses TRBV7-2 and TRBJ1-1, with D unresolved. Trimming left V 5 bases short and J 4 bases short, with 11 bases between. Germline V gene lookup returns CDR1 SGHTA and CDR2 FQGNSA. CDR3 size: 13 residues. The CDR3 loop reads CASSRGLTTEAFF. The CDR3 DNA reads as TGTGCCAGCAGCCGGGGTCTGACCACTGAAGCTTTCTTT.

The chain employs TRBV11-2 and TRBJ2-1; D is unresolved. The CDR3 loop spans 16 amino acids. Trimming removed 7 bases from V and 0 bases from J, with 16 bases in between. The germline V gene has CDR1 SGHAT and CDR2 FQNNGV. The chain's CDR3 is CASMSGSTSSYNEQFF. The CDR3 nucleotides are TGTGCCAGCATGAGTGGTTCCACCAGCTCCTACAATGAGCAGTTCTTC. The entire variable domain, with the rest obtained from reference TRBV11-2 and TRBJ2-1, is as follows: EAGVAQSPRYKIIEKRQSVAFWCNPISGHATLYWYQQILGQGPKLLIQFQNNGVVDDSQLPKDRFSAERLKGVDSTLKIQPAKLEDSAVYLCASMSGSTSSYNEQFFGPGTRLTVL.

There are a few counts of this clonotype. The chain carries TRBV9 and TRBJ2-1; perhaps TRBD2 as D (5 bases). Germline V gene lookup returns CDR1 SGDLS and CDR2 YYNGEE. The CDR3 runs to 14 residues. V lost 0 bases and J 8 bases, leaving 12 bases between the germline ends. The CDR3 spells CASSVAAGIDEQFF. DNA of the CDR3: TGTGCCAGCAGCGTAGCTGCCGGGATCGATGAGCAGTTCTTC. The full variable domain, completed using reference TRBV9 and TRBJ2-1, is DSGVTQTPKHLITATGQRVTLRCSPRSGDLSVYWYQQSLDQGLQFLIQYYNGEERAKGNILERFSAQQFPDLHSELNLSSLELGDSALYFCASSVAAGIDEQFFGPGTRLTVL.

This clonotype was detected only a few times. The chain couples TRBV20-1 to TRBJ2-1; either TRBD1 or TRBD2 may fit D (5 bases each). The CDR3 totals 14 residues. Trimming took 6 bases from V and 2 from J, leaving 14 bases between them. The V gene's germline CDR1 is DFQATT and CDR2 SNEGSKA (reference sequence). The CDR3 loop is CSAARDGTYNEQFF. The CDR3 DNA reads TGCAGTGCCGCAAGGGACGGTACCTACAATGAGCAGTTCTTC.

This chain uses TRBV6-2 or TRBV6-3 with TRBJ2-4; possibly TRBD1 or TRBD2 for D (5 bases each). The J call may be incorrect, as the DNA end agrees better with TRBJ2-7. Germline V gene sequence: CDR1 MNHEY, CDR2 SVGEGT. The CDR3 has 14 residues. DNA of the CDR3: TGTGCCAGCAGTGACCGGGACCTTAGCTACGAGCAGTACTTC. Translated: CASSDRDLSYEQYF.

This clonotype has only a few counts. CDR3 protein: CSASSGTGFGYTF. The CDR3 nucleotides are TGCAGTGCTAGCTCTGGGACAGGATTTGGCTACACCTTC. This chain connects TRBV20-1 to TRBJ1-2; 8 bases fit TRBD1. The CDR3 spans 13 residues. Trimming removed 3 bases from V and 7 bases from J; junction bases left unmatched: 7. Germline assignment: CDR1 DFQATT and CDR2 SNEGSKA (reference sequence).

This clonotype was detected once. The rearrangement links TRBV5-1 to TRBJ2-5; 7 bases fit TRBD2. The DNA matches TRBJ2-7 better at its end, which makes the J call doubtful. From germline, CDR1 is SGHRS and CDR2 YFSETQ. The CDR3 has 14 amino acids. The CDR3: CASSSFGTTTEQYF. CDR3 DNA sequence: TGCGCCAGCAGCTCTTTCGGGACTACCACCGAGCAGTACTTC.

CDR3 coding DNA: TGTGCCAGCAGTGACCGTGTTTTGGGCACTGAAGCTTTCTTT. This sequence encodes CASSDRVLGTEAFF. The chain recombines TRBV25-1 with TRBJ1-1; D is unresolved. Trimming left V 3 bases short and J 4 bases short, with 12 bases between. Germline CDR1 reads MGHDK; CDR2 reads SYGVNS. The CDR3 has 14 residues.

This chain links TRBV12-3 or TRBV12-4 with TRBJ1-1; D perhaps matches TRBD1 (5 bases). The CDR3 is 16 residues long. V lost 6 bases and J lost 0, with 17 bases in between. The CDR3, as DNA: TGTGCCAGCAGGAAAGACAGAGACCTGGTGAACACTGAAGCTTTCTTT. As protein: CASRKDRDLVNTEAFF.

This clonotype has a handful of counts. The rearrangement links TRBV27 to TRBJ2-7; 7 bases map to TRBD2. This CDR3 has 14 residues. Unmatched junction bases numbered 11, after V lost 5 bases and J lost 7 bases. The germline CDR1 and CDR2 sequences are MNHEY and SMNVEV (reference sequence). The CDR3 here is CASSPLTSRNEQYF. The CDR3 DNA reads TGTGCCAGCAGTCCGTTGACTAGCCGCAATGAGCAGTACTTC.

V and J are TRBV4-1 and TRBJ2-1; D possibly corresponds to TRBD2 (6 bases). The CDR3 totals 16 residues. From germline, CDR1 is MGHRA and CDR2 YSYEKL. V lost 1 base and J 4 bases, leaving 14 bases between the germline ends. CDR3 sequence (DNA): TGCGCCAGCAGCCAAGCCGGGACTCCCTCATACAATGAGCAGTTCTTC. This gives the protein CASSQAGTPSYNEQFF.

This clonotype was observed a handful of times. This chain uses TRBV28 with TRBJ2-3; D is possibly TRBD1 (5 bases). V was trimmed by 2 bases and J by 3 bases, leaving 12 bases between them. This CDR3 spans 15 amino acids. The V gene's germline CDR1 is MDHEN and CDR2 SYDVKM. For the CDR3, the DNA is TGTGCCAGCAGTTTAGGAAGCCAGGGAACAGATACGCAGTATTTT. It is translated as CASSLGSQGTDTQYF.

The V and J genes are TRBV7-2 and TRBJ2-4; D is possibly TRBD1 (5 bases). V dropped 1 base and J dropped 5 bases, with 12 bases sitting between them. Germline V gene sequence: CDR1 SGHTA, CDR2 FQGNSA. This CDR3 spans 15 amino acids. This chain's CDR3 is CASSLERGVQNIQYF. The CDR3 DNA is TGTGCCAGCAGCTTAGAAAGGGGCGTCCAAAACATTCAGTACTTC.

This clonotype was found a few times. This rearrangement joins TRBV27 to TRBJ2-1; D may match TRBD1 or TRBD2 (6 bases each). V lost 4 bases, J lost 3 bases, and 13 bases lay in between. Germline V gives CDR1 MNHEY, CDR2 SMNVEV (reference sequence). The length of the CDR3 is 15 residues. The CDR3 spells CASSYGGSLYNEQFF. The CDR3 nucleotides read TGTGCCAGCAGTTACGGGGGCTCCCTCTACAATGAGCAGTTCTTC.